This record concerns one TCR beta chain sequence. Its specificity is unknown. These data originate in a study of graft-versus-host responses after intestinal transplantation. Study background: Multivisceral, liver-intestinal, or isolated intestinal grafts went to recipients.

Sequencing used immunoSEQ multiplex PCR; TCRdb keeps in-frame clones, though not all of them. The table lists about 120,000 clones, 90% of them singletons, with over 0.15% in the top ten. The CDR3 is 19 amino acids. V shed 1 base and J shed 3 bases, with 22 bases lying between them. Germline V lookup: CDR1 SGHDT, CDR2 YYEEEE. Study-wide results and caveats: When patients had graft-donor T cell macrochimerism, their allografts held high graft-versus-host to host-versus-graft clonal ratios.

This sequence originates from a human donor who received an intestinal transplant. This sample comprised unstimulated CD4+ T cells sorted from spleen or lymph node cells, obtained before intestinal transplant. The V gene is TRBV5-6, the J gene TRBJ2-2; possible D gene TRBD1, 7 bases. The CDR3: CASSLRTGFRGEDTGELFF. In nucleotides, the CDR3 is TGTGCCAGCAGCTTGAGAACGGGCTTCAGGGGGGAGGACACCGGGGAGCTGTTTTTT.